This T cell receptor (beta chain) was found in a study of beta chain features in type 1 diabetes. Germline loops: CDR1 LNHNV, CDR2 YYDKDF (reference sequence). V was cut by 3 bases and J by 6 bases, with 6 bases left in between. The CDR3 length is 12 residues. The study reverse transcribed the entire isolated RNA, so it sequenced expressed TCRB transcripts. Profiling relied on immunoSEQ multiplex PCR, and the TCRdb table lists in-frame clones only, not all of them. The data hold 150,000 to 200,000 clones, with roughly 63% observed a single time. Notes on this clone: Its antigen is still unknown.

Study findings and constraints: Type 1 diabetes patients showed a moderate but significant shortening of TCRB CDR3s in all four CD4+ subsets.

The source of this sequence is a man aged 25 to 40 with type 1 diabetes. The chain combines TRBV15 with TRBJ2-1; D is uncertain. Sequences were obtained from naive CD4+ T cells from blood. The CDR3 nucleotides read TGTGCCACCAGCAGGGAGTTCAATGAGCAGTTCTTC. Its translation: CATSREFNEQFF.